One sample yielded the 26 T cell receptor beta chains listed below, sequenced in a study of breast tumors, draining lymph nodes, adjacent tissues (TCRdb year 2016). Lymph node samples were obtained from the axillary draining lymph nodes of breast cancer patients. Libraries were made using multiplex PCR. Sequenced on an Illumina HiSeq 2000. TCRdb cleaned the public reads at Q25 with fastp, built clones with MiXCR and kept in-frame beta chains. Identical CDR3 proteins give one entry, which carries the most common genes and DNA. The sample records approximately 88,000 distinct CDR3 sequences, approximately 29% of which are singletons. 8% to 9% of the sample goes to the ten largest clones. The sequenced sample was axillary lymph node tissue. These receptors all stem from a female donor with breast cancer. Some clones in this sample may be carry-over from other donors' samples.

The V gene is TRBV10-3, the J gene TRBJ2-1; the match to TRBD1 covers 9 bases. V shed 8 bases and J 7 bases; nucleotides not matched to a gene: 9. The CDR3 length is 14 residues. The germline V gene has CDR1 ENHRY and CDR2 SYGVKD. The CDR3 loop reads CAIGWTGERNEQFF. The CDR3 DNA follows: TGTGCCATCGGATGGACAGGGGAGAGGAATGAGCAGTTCTTC.

This clonotype has at least ten counts. A much larger clone differs from this one at a single base, so this may be a read error. The rearrangement joins TRBV6-6 to TRBJ1-5, with no clear D. Trimming left V 6 bases short and J 4 bases short, with 16 bases between. The germline gives CDR1 MNHNY, CDR2 SVGAGI (reference sequence). The CDR3 runs 15 residues. The DNA for the CDR3 is TGTGCCAGCAGACCAGATTCGCGGGGAAATCAGCCCCAGCATTTT. It specifies CASRPDSRGNQPQHF.

The chain couples TRBV7-9 to TRBJ2-7; no firm D call. This CDR3 spans 18 amino acids. Germline V gene lookup returns CDR1 SEHNR and CDR2 FQNEAQ (reference sequence). V was clipped by 1 base and J by 0 bases, with 19 bases between them. Here the CDR3 reads CASSLGRFGQPSSYEQYF. In DNA form, the CDR3 reads TGTGCCAGCAGCTTAGGCCGCTTCGGGCAACCAAGCTCCTACGAGCAGTACTTC.

About this clonotype: Being one base from a much bigger clone, this may be a read error. It is likely a read error, because the conserved phenylalanine at the end of the CDR3 is missing. The chain uses TRBV7-2 and TRBJ1-1, with D perhaps TRBD1 (6 bases). The CDR3 spans 14 residues. Germline assignment: CDR1 SGHTA and CDR2 FQGNSA. V lost 3 bases and J 1 base, leaving 9 bases between the germline ends. CDR3 DNA: TGTGCCAGCAGCTTCAGGGGTGGGAACACTGAAGCTTTCATT. Its translation: CASSFRGGNTEAFI.

This clonotype has at least ten counts. The rearrangement uses TRBV4-1 and TRBJ1-5, with unresolved D. V lost 6 bases and J lost 5, with 5 bases in between. The CDR3 extends over 11 amino acids. Germline V gene lookup returns CDR1 MGHRA and CDR2 YSYEKL. CDR3 residues: CASRGYQPQHF. CDR3 nucleotide sequence: TGCGCCAGCAGAGGGTATCAGCCCCAGCATTTT.

This clonotype was found many times. The chain combines TRBV7-2 with TRBJ1-4, with 7 bases lining up with TRBD1. The V and J ends lost 5 bases and 12 bases, in that order; junction bases with no gene match: 15. The CDR3 consists of 15 residues. Germline loops: CDR1 SGHTA, CDR2 FQGNSA. The CDR3 protein is CASSPGLGDSSELFF. CDR3 sequence (DNA): TGTGCCAGCAGCCCGGGCCTTGGGGACAGCTCTGAACTGTTTTTT.

The chain combines TRBV20-1 with TRBJ1-3, with TRBD1 as a possible D gene (5 bases). Germline V lookup: CDR1 DFQATT, CDR2 SNEGSKA (reference sequence). The CDR3 runs to 13 residues. Trimming removed 6 bases at V and 2 bases at J, with 11 bases between. The CDR3 nucleotides read TGCAGTGCCGACGGGGGAGCTGGAAACACCATATATTTT. Translating it yields CSADGGAGNTIYF.

This clonotype was observed many times. This chain joins TRBV5-1 and TRBJ2-2, with 7 positions matching TRBD1. The CDR3 length is 15 residues. Germline trimming cut 4 bases from V and 7 bases from J; bases unmatched to any gene: 10. Germline CDR1 reads SGHRS; CDR2 reads YFSETQ. CDR3: CASSQDRVAGGELFF. CDR3 DNA: TGCGCCAGCAGCCAAGACAGGGTCGCGGGCGGGGAGCTGTTTTTT.

V and J are TRBV10-2 and TRBJ1-5; TRBD1 is a possible D gene (5 bases). V was trimmed by 8 bases and J by 3 bases, leaving 11 bases between them. Looked up from germline, CDR1 is WSHSY and CDR2 is SAAADI. There are 13 residues in the CDR3. CDR3 protein: CASGQGANQPQHF. The CDR3 nucleotides are TGCGCCAGCGGTCAAGGGGCCAATCAGCCCCAGCATTTT.

This clonotype has more than one count but fewer than ten. One base away lies a much larger clone, so this may be a sequencing read error. V is TRBV11-2 and J is TRBJ2-3, with D possibly being TRBD2 (6 bases). Germline V gives CDR1 SGHAT, CDR2 FQNNGV. V lost 5 bases and J lost 2, with 14 bases in between. The CDR3 covers 15 residues. The CDR3 protein is CASSARRVTTDTQYF. CDR3 in DNA: TGTGCCAGCAGCGCCCGGAGGGTTACCACAGATACGCAGTATTTT.

The CDR3 protein is CASSQGVGEGFSYNEQFF. Here the CDR3 DNA reads TGTGCCAGCTCCCAGGGGGTAGGTGAAGGTTTTTCCTACAATGAGCAGTTCTTC. The V and J genes are TRBV18 and TRBJ2-1, with TRBD1 identical over 7 bases. The CDR3 sequence is 18 residues long. Germline CDR1 is KGHSH and CDR2 is LQKENI. Trimming took 6 bases from V and 1 from J; bases not matched to a gene: 15.

The J gene is TRBJ2-7, the V gene TRBV7-2; D is possibly TRBD1 (6 bases). CDR3 size: 14 residues. V lost 4 bases and J 2 bases, leaving 12 bases between the germline ends. From germline, CDR1 is SGHTA and CDR2 FQGNSA. CDR3 loop: CASSSPGTTYEQYF. The CDR3 DNA is TGTGCCAGCAGCTCGCCCGGGACAACCTACGAGCAGTACTTC.

The sample holds many counts of this clonotype. The chain couples TRBV20-1 to TRBJ1-5, with D possibly matching TRBD1 (5 bases). V was cut by 6 bases and J by 6 bases, with 21 bases left in between. The germline V gene encodes CDR1 DFQATT and CDR2 SNEGSKA (reference sequence). This CDR3 comprises 15 residues. DNA for the CDR3: TGCAGTGCCGTTTTTCAGAGGGGCCGCACTCAGCCCCAGCATTTT. Residues: CSAVFQRGRTQPQHF.

A remark on this clonotype: The junction departs from germline at one end; a sequencing error may be responsible. This chain uses TRBV19 with TRBJ2-1, with D perhaps matching TRBD1 or TRBD2 (5 bases each). The CDR3 totals 16 residues. CDR1 and CDR2 (germline): LNHDA, SQIVND (reference sequence). CDR3 sequence (DNA): TGCGCCAGTACCACCCAGTATGGGGGATCCTACGATGAGCAGTTCTTC. It yields the protein CASTTQYGGSYDEQFF.

The genes are TRBV20-1 and TRBJ1-2; a weak D match, TRBD1 (6 bases). Per germline, CDR1 DFQATT and CDR2 SNEGSKA (reference sequence). V was cut by 1 base and J by 7 bases, with 16 bases left in between. The CDR3 sequence is 14 residues long. CDR3 sequence: CSARAPGDPGGYTF. As DNA, the CDR3 is TGCAGTGCTAGAGCTCCAGGGGATCCGGGTGGCTACACCTTC.

Regarding this clonotype: One junction end does not reproduce the germline sequence, and a read error may be involved. The V call is TRBV5-6, the J call TRBJ2-3, with D hard to call. Germline values: CDR1 SGHDT, CDR2 YYEEEE. The CDR3 contains 16 residues. The CDR3 loop reads CASSLRFTPPTNTQYF. The CDR3 DNA reads TGTGCCAGCAGCTTAAGATTTACCCCTCCCACAAATACGCAGTATTTT.

This clonotype came up many times. This rearrangement joins TRBV5-6 to TRBJ2-3; D may be TRBD1 (6 bases). V was clipped by 2 bases and J by 6 bases, with 13 bases between them. In germline, CDR1 is SGHDT, CDR2 YYEEEE. The CDR3 is made up of 14 amino acids. CDR3 DNA sequence: TGTGCCAGCAGCTTTGACAGGCCCGGGGATACGCAGTATTTT. It yields the protein CASSFDRPGDTQYF.

This clonotype occurred many times. This may be a read error, as it is one base from a much larger clone. The chain employs TRBV6-6 and TRBJ1-6, with D unresolved. Trimming removed 5 bases from V and 8 bases from J, with 19 bases in between. The germline V gene has CDR1 MNHNY and CDR2 SVGAGI (reference sequence). The CDR3 contains 16 residues. As DNA, the CDR3 is TGTGCCAGCAGTCCACAAGCTGACTGGGGAGATTCACCCCTCCACTTT. Translated: CASSPQADWGDSPLHF.

This clonotype was counted once. V usage is TRBV5-4 and J usage is TRBJ2-1, with 7 bases aligning to TRBD2. The V gene's germline CDR1 is SGHNT and CDR2 YYREEE (reference sequence). This CDR3 is 23 amino acids long. V lost 4 bases to trimming and J lost 6 bases; unmatched junction nucleotides: 34. CDR3 sequence (DNA): TGTGCCAGCAGCGCCGGGGTCTCGGGAGGCAGGACGAGAGGCCGCTCAGGCATCAATGAGCAGTTCTTC. It yields the protein CASSAGVSGGRTRGRSGINEQFF.

Ten or more counts support this clonotype. The chain recombines TRBV6-2 or TRBV6-3 with TRBJ2-7; the D gene is possibly TRBD2 (7 bases). Germline V gene data show CDR1 as MNHEY and CDR2 as SVGEGT. V shed 6 bases and J shed 4 bases, with 13 bases lying between them. This CDR3 comprises 13 residues. CDR3 nucleotide sequence: TGTGCCAGCAGGGAGGGGGGGCGATACGAGCAGTACTTC. The encoded protein is CASREGGRYEQYF.

The rearrangement uses TRBV19 and TRBJ1-2; no clear D. Deletions cut 3 bases from V and 8 bases from J, with 10 bases between. The CDR3 runs to 12 residues. Germline CDR1 LNHDA, CDR2 SQIVND (reference sequence). CDR3 loop: CASSIRQTGYTF. The CDR3 region has the DNA TGTGCCAGTAGTATTCGTCAAACGGGCTACACCTTC. The whole variable domain, filled in from reference TRBV19 and TRBJ1-2, reads DGGITQSPKYLFRKEGQNVTLSCEQNLNHDAMYWYRQDPGQGLRLIYYSQIVNDFQKGDIAEGYSVSREKKESFPLTVTSAQKNPTAFYLCASSIRQTGYTFGSGTRLTVV.

This clonotype has ten or more counts. V gene TRBV4-3 combines with J gene TRBJ2-4; D is possibly TRBD1 (6 bases). The CDR3 length is 14 residues. V shed 1 base and J shed 4 bases, with 8 bases lying between them. CDR1 is LGHNA and CDR2 is YSLEER in the germline V gene. The chain's CDR3 is CASSQAGQKNIQYF. The CDR3 nucleotides read TGCGCCAGCAGCCAAGCGGGACAAAAAAACATTCAGTACTTC.

This clonotype has at least ten counts. The V call is TRBV3-1, the J call TRBJ1-2, with 7 bases matching TRBD1. CDR3 length: 14 residues. Germline CDR1 LGHDT, CDR2 YNNKEL (reference sequence). Trimming at V came to 4 bases and at J to 9 bases, leaving 11 bases not matched to a gene. Here the CDR3 reads CASSRQGGDVSYTF. CDR3 coding DNA: TGTGCCAGCAGCCGACAGGGAGGGGATGTTAGCTACACCTTC.

Only a few counts were recorded for this clonotype. This rearrangement joins TRBV6-2 or TRBV6-3 to TRBJ2-6; the match to TRBD1 covers 7 bases. Germline CDR1 reads MNHEY; CDR2 reads SVGEGT. V lost 5 bases and J lost 5; bases outside the gene matches: 9. The CDR3 loop spans 16 amino acids. The CDR3 DNA follows: TGTGCCAGCAGTCACGGACAGGACTCGAGGGCCAACGTCCTGACTTTC. Translated: CASSHGQDSRANVLTF.

About this clonotype: Possible read error: a much larger clone is one base away. The genes are TRBV28 and TRBJ2-1, with D tentatively TRBD2 (6 bases). From germline, CDR1 is MDHEN and CDR2 SYDVKM. The CDR3 covers 12 residues. Trimming took 7 bases from V and 12 from J, leaving 16 bases between them. This CDR3 is CASNGGRGGQFF. DNA for the CDR3: TGTGCCAGCAACGGGGGACGGGGAGGGCAGTTCTTC.

With regard to this clonotype: A read error may produce the germline difference seen at one junction end. The gene calls are TRBV9 and TRBJ2-3; D not resolved. The CDR3 covers 12 residues. Germline lookup yields CDR1 SGDLS and CDR2 YYNGEE. The CDR3 coding sequence is TGTGCCAGCAGCGTAGCTGCAGATACGCAGTGTTTT. Amino acids: CASSVAADTQCF.